This TCR beta chain was identified during a study of human T cells and chemical hapten exposure. Time point reported: patch test 3, about 24 weeks after DPC sensitization. Specified treatment: therapeutic diphenylcyclopropenone sensitization with weekly scalp DPC. This clonotype has ten or more counts. Via MiXCR, TCRdb re-called the RACE reads, giving one row per CDR3 protein. The table records about 30,000 distinct CDR3 sequences, 5.8% of them present only once. This sample comprised whole blood, obtained in connection with sensitization to the hapten diphenylcyclopropenone (DPC). The TCR originated in a man aged 25-45 years with alopecia areata. Some clones in this sample may be carry-over from other donors' samples.

The CDR3 coding sequence is TGCAGCGTTGAGCATACAGACGAGGACACAGATACGCAGTATTTT. Translating gives CSVEHTDEDTDTQYF. The chain links TRBV29-1 to TRBJ2-3; no clear D gene. This CDR3 has 15 amino acids. The V end was cut by 3 bases, the J end by 2 bases, with 15 bases between. In germline, CDR1 is SQVTM, CDR2 ANQGSEA.